One and the same sample provided the 2 T cell receptor beta chains below, sequenced in a study of PD-1 blockade in classical Hodgkin lymphoma. Clones were read by immunoSEQ multiplex PCR, and TCRdb kept only the in-frame ones, dropping some. This sample yields 80,000 to 100,000 clones, of which roughly 91% are seen a single time; 1.5% to 2.5% belongs to the top ten. Time point given: cycle 4 day 1 (C4D1), after 6 weeks of nivolumab. All patients experienced relapse after autologous stem cell transplantation, and brentuximab vedotin exposure was variable. The sequencing used peripheral blood mononuclear cells (PBMCs), collected before the fourth cycle of nivolumab. Receptors were obtained from a human donor with classical Hodgkin lymphoma.

The J gene is TRBJ2-7, the V gene TRBV7-2; D is undetermined. CDR1 and CDR2 (germline): SGHTA, FQGNSA. V lost 3 bases and J lost 0, with 9 bases in between. The length of the CDR3 is 14 residues. The CDR3 DNA is TGTGCCAGCAGCTTTACCGCGACCTCCTACGAGCAGTACTTC. Translating it yields CASSFTATSYEQYF.

Of note for this clone: Other DNA variants within this sample encode the same CDR3. The chain joins TRBV9 to TRBJ2-1; no firm D call. The ends were cut back, 3 bases at V and 7 bases at J, with 2 bases in the middle. The germline V gene encodes CDR1 SGDLS and CDR2 YYNGEE. The CDR3 totals 10 residues. As DNA, the CDR3 is TGTGCCAGCAGCGATAATGAGCAGTTCTTC. It encodes CASSDNEQFF. Full variable domain (missing parts from reference TRBV9 and TRBJ2-1): DSGVTQTPKHLITATGQRVTLRCSPRSGDLSVYWYQQSLDQGLQFLIQYYNGEERAKGNILERFSAQQFPDLHSELNLSSLELGDSALYFCASSDNEQFFGPGTRLTVL.